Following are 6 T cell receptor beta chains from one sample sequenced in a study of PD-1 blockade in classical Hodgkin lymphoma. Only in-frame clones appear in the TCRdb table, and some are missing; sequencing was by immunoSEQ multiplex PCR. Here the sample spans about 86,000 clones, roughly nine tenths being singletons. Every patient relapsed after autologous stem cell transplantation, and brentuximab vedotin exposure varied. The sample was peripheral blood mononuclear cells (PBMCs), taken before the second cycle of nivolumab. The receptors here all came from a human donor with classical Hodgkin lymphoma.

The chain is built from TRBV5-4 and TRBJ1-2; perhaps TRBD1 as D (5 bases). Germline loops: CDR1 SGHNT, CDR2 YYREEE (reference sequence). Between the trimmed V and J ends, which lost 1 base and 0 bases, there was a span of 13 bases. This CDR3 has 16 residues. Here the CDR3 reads CASSLLGAGANYGYTF. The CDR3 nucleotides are TGTGCCAGCAGCTTGCTGGGTGCGGGGGCTAACTATGGCTACACCTTC.

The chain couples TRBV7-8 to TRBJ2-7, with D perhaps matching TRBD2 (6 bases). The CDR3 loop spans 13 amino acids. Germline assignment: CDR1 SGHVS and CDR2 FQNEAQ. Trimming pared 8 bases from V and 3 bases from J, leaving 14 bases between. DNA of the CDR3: TGTGCCAGCTCCGGCGGGGAGATCTACGAGCAGTACTTC. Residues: CASSGGEIYEQYF.

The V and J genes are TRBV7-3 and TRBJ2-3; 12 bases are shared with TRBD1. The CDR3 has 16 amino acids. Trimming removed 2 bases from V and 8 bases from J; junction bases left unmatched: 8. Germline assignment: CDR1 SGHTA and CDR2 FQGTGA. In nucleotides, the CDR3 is TGTGCCAGCAGCTTAGCACCGGGACAGGGGGCTGCTACGCAGTATTTT. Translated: CASSLAPGQGAATQYF.

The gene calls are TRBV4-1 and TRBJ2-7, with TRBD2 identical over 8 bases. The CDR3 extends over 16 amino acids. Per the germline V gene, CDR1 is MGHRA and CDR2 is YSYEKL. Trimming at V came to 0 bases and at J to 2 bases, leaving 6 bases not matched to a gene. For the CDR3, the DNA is TGCGCCAGCAGCCAAGATTCCCGGGAGGGTCCCTACGAGCAGTACTTC. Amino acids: CASSQDSREGPYEQYF.

The CDR3: CASSGKTSGRRHEQYF. The DNA of the CDR3 is TGTGCCAGCAGTGGGAAGACTAGCGGGAGGAGACACGAGCAGTACTTC. The V call is TRBV25-1, the J call TRBJ2-7; 13 bases map to TRBD2. In germline, CDR1 is MGHDK, CDR2 SYGVNS. The CDR3 covers 16 residues. V gave up 4 bases and J gave up 5 bases; unmatched junction bases: 8.

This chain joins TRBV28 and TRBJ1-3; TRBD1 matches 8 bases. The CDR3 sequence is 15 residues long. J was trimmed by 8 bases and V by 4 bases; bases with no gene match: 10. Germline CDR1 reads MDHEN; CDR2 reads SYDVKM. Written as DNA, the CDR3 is TGTGCCAGCAGTTCCCCGACAGGGGCGAGATACACCATATATTTT. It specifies CASSSPTGARYTIYF.